This T cell receptor beta chain comes out of a study of blood T cell repertoires in COVID-19. Looking at the study overall: Sites in the United States, Italy and Spain provided acute and convalescent COVID-19 samples. From T cells, B-cell-depleted T cells, or PBMCs came the material, which was cDNA or gDNA.

Under the authors' procedure: Reference gene primer amplification yielded estimated nucleated cell counts. Repertoires were generated with immunoSEQ multiplex PCR, while TCRdb's copy carries only in-frame clones and drops some. For V, J and clone size, that table is used; D and trimming come from the DNA. The repertoire has about 200,000 clones, around nine tenths of them found once; the top ten carry around 4.8%. Germline CDR1 and CDR2: DFQATT and SNEGSKA (reference sequence). Trimming shortened V by 3 bases and J by 5 bases, and 7 bases separated the two germline ends. CDR3 length: 11 amino acids. The origin of this receptor is a woman aged 35 to 49 with acute or convalescent COVID-19. The genes are TRBV20-1 and TRBJ1-1; maybe TRBD1 (5 bases). Sequenced material: peripheral blood. This chain's CDR3 is CSASRGTEAFF. As DNA, the CDR3 is TGCAGTGCTAGTAGGGGTACTGAAGCTTTCTTT.